The sequence of this T cell receptor (beta chain) was determined in a study of T cell repertoires in cytomegalovirus infection. Whole-study context: An indication of both CMV infection and matching HLA type came from public TCR beta signatures.

Comments on this clonotype: Antigen: not known.

Study-level results: HLA-C-restricted CMV-specific TCR beta clonotypes prevailed in the ex vivo response. Frequencies of public TCR beta families were cumulated, and this identified carriers of CMV plus the relevant HLA.

MiXCR was run by TCRdb on the reads, yielding one entry per CDR3 protein. The sample lists around 170,000 distinct CDR3 sequences; under 15% were seen once. CDR1 and CDR2 from the germline V gene are SGHKS and YYEKEE (reference sequence). V lost 2 bases and J lost 6, with 17 bases in between. There are 15 residues in the CDR3. The clonotype originates from a human donor in good health (CMV status not recorded). Some clones in this sample may be carry-over from other donors' samples. The chain couples TRBV5-5 to TRBJ1-2, with a weak D call TRBD1 (5 bases). Sequencing was carried out using PBMCs. The CDR3 DNA is TGTGCCAGCAGCTTAGCCCCGACAGCGAACGATGGCTACACCTTC. Translated, it gives CASSLAPTANDGYTF.